The 10 T cell receptor beta chains given below trace back to one sample, sequenced in a study of blood T cell repertoires in COVID-19. The assay was immunoSEQ multiplex PCR, and TCRdb's table has in-frame clones only and misses some. This table holds around 140,000 clones, roughly 87% found once. The sample comprised peripheral blood. All receptors derive from a human donor in a cohort sampled during active COVID-19.

This clone has a handful of counts. The chain has TRBV4-2 and TRBJ1-6; 8 bases line up with TRBD1. Germline V gene data show CDR1 as LGHNA and CDR2 as YNFKEQ. The junction had 6 bases not matched to a gene; V was cut back by 1 base and J by 10 bases. This CDR3 is 15 amino acids long. In DNA form, the CDR3 reads TGTGCCAGCAGCCAAGCCGGGACAGGAATCTCACCCCTCCACTTT. Protein sequence: CASSQAGTGISPLHF.

J is TRBJ1-2 and V is TRBV19; 7 positions match TRBD1. This CDR3 spans 14 amino acids. Trimming took 5 bases from V and 4 from J; bases not matched to a gene: 7. Germline CDR1 reads LNHDA; CDR2 reads SQIVND (reference sequence). CDR3 protein: CASSRGTESYGYTF. In DNA, the CDR3 is TGTGCCAGTAGTCGCGGGACAGAATCCTATGGCTACACCTTC.

The chain is built from TRBV28 and TRBJ1-2; 10 bases line up with TRBD1. The CDR3 extends over 14 amino acids. Looked up from germline, CDR1 is MDHEN and CDR2 is SYDVKM. V lost 8 bases to trimming and J lost 4 bases; unmatched junction nucleotides: 7. DNA for the CDR3: TGTGCCAGCGGGGGACAGGGGCCCTCCTATGGCTACACCTTC. This gives the protein CASGGQGPSYGYTF.

V is TRBV6-2 or TRBV6-3 and J is TRBJ2-1, with D possibly matching TRBD2 (6 bases). This CDR3 contains 14 residues. CDR1 is MNHEY, CDR2 SVGEGT, per germline. V was cut by 7 bases and J by 7 bases, with 17 bases left in between. CDR3 nucleotides: TGTGCCAGCACCCCCATTCGGGAGTCAAATGAGCAGTTCTTC. Encoded protein: CASTPIRESNEQFF.

The CDR3 sequence is CASSIFQSPSGNTIYF. The CDR3 nucleotides are TGTGCCAGTAGTATCTTTCAGTCACCCTCTGGAAACACCATATATTTT. J is TRBJ1-3 and V is TRBV19; D remains unclear. Trimming removed 3 bases at V and 0 bases at J, with 12 bases between. The CDR3 runs to 16 residues. The germline gives CDR1 LNHDA, CDR2 SQIVND (reference sequence).

This rearrangement joins TRBV7-9 to TRBJ2-3; no definite D call. The CDR3 is 15 residues long. Trimming removed 3 bases from V and 0 bases from J, with 10 bases in between. In germline, CDR1 is SEHNR, CDR2 FQNEAQ (reference sequence). CDR3 nucleotide sequence: TGTGCCAGCAGCTTGAGGCAGATAAGCACAGATACGCAGTATTTT. Its protein is CASSLRQISTDTQYF. The variable domain in full, completed from reference TRBV7-9 and TRBJ2-3, reads DTGVSQNPRHKITKRGQNVTFRCDPISEHNRLYWYRQTLGQGPEFLTYFQNEAQLEKSRLLSDRFSAERPKGSFSTLEIQRTEQGDSAMYLCASSLRQISTDTQYFGPGTRLTVL.

Only a few counts were recorded for this clone. The gene calls are TRBV28 and TRBJ2-2; possible D gene TRBD1, 7 bases. This CDR3 is built from 15 residues. V shed 10 bases and J shed 2 bases, with 17 bases lying between them. The germline gives CDR1 MDHEN, CDR2 SYDVKM. The CDR3 is CATQGGTANTGELFF. The DNA of the CDR3 is TGTGCCACCCAAGGGGGGACAGCAAACACCGGGGAGCTGTTTTTT.

The V gene is TRBV5-1, the J gene TRBJ1-1; unclear D gene. Trimming left V 4 bases short and J 4 bases short, with 11 bases between. The CDR3 extends over 13 amino acids. Germline V gives CDR1 SGHRS, CDR2 YFSETQ. The CDR3 protein is CASSPGEGTEAFF. As DNA, the CDR3 is TGCGCCAGCAGCCCCGGGGAGGGCACTGAAGCTTTCTTT.

The V gene is TRBV7-8, the J gene TRBJ1-1; D is possibly TRBD1 (6 bases). The CDR3 contains 13 residues. CDR1 is SGHVS, CDR2 FQNEAQ, per germline. The V end lost 3 bases, the J end lost 5 bases, and 10 bases lay between the germline ends. This CDR3 reads CASSFNRETEAFF. CDR3 in DNA: TGTGCCAGCAGCTTTAACAGGGAAACTGAAGCTTTCTTT.

The chain employs TRBV7-2 and TRBJ1-2; TRBD1 matches 8 bases. V lost 5 bases, J lost 4 bases, and 9 bases stayed unmatched. The CDR3 totals 15 residues. Germline-derived CDR1 and CDR2 are SGHTA and FQGNSA. CDR3 protein: CASSLRQGPSYGYTF. In nucleotides, the CDR3 is TGTGCCAGCAGCCTTCGACAGGGGCCCAGCTATGGCTACACCTTC. The whole variable domain, remainder taken from reference TRBV7-2 and TRBJ1-2, is GAGVSQSPSNKVTEKGKDVELRCDPISGHTALYWYRQSLGQGLEFLIYFQGNSAPDKSGLPSDRFSAERTGGSVSTLTIQRTQQEDSAVYLCASSLRQGPSYGYTFGSGTRLTVV.